Listed below are T cell receptor beta chains from one sample, sequenced in a study of blood T cell repertoires in COVID-19. TCRdb keeps only in-frame clones here, not all; method: immunoSEQ multiplex PCR. The data hold around 250,000 clones, with less than 90% observed a single time. The sequencing input was peripheral blood. These receptors were obtained from a man aged 55-75 years who had recovered from COVID-19. CDR3s include the opening cysteine and the closing phenylalanine or tryptophan. The D gene is left open where the match is weak. Not every row has a clone size; where given, it reads once, few, many or a size class.

>TRBV5-6|TRBD1|-|TRBJ1-3
CASSWGTGGFGNTIYF
TGTGCCAGCAGCTGGGGGACAGGGGGCTTTGGAAACACCATATATTTT
>TRBV7-2|-|-|TRBJ2-7
CASSLGAGASYEQYF
TGTGCCAGCAGCTTAGGGGCGGGGGCCTCCTACGAGCAGTACTTC
>TRBV23-1|TRBD1|-|TRBJ2-3
CASSQFKQGAADTQYF
TGCGCCAGCAGTCAATTCAAGCAGGGGGCGGCAGATACGCAGTATTTT
>TRBV9|TRBD2|-|TRBJ2-3
CASSSRASGADTQYF
TGTGCCAGCAGCTCCCGGGCTAGCGGTGCAGATACGCAGTATTTT
>TRBV6-6|TRBD1|-|TRBJ2-2
CASSSTGGAGELFF
TGTGCCAGCAGTTCGACAGGGGGTGCCGGGGAGCTGTTTTTT
>TRBV10-2|-|-|TRBJ2-1
CASWSGSSNEQFF
TGCGCCAGCTGGTCAGGATCCTCCAATGAGCAGTTCTTC
>TRBV29-1|TRBD1|-|TRBJ1-2
CSVASSNRGNGYTF
TGCAGCGTTGCATCGTCGAACAGGGGTAACGGCTACACCTTC
>TRBV28|-|-|TRBJ1-1
CASSPDSEAFF
TGTGCCAGCAGCCCTGACAGTGAAGCTTTCTTT
>TRBV24-1|-|-|TRBJ1-1
CATSERQVAAEAFF
TGTGCCACCAGTGAAAGACAGGTAGCCGCTGAAGCTTTCTTT
>TRBV13|TRBD1|-|TRBJ2-6
CASSYRGSGANVLTF
TGTGCCAGCAGTTACAGGGGGTCTGGGGCCAACGTCCTGACTTTC
>TRBV5-4|TRBD1|-|TRBJ2-2
CASSLPNGQATGELFF
TGTGCCAGCAGCTTGCCGAACGGACAGGCCACCGGGGAGCTGTTTTTT
>TRBV5-1|-|once|TRBJ2-5
CASSSGTLGGETQYF
TGCGCCAGCAGCTCCGGGACTCTGGGCGGTGAGACCCAGTACTTC
>TRBV2|-|-|TRBJ2-1
CASTLDGGYNEQFF
TGTGCCAGCACCCTGGACGGGGGCTACAATGAGCAGTTCTTC
>TRBV18|-|few|TRBJ2-3
CASSPFQGLPDTQYF
TGTGCCAGCTCACCATTTCAGGGCCTCCCAGATACGCAGTATTTT
>TRBV6-5|TRBD1|-|TRBJ2-7
CASSGTGDEQYF
TGTGCCAGCAGCGGGACAGGGGACGAGCAGTACTTC
>TRBV30|-|-|TRBJ1-4
CAWTGQPNEKLFF
TGTGCCTGGACAGGCCAACCAAATGAAAAACTGTTTTTT
>TRBV19|-|-|TRBJ1-1
CASSGVQGRLTEAFF
TGTGCCAGTAGTGGGGTTCAGGGGCGGCTCACTGAAGCTTTCTTT
>TRBV5-1|-|-|TRBJ2-2
CASRSGATGELFF
TGCGCCAGCAGATCAGGGGCCACCGGGGAGCTGTTTTTT
>TRBV6-1|TRBD2|-|TRBJ2-5
CASSERGETQYF
TGTGCCAGCAGTGAGCGGGGGGAGACCCAGTACTTC
>TRBV7-2|TRBD1|-|TRBJ1-5
CASSSGGGTGPQHF
TGTGCCAGCAGCTCTGGGGGTGGGACAGGGCCCCAGCATTTT
>TRBV9|-|-|TRBJ2-3
CASSVGGTDTQYF
TGTGCCAGCAGCGTCGGTGGCACAGATACGCAGTATTTT
>TRBV19|TRBD2|-|TRBJ2-1
CASSIEASGIYNEQFF
TGTGCCAGTAGTATAGAGGCTAGCGGGATTTACAATGAGCAGTTCTTC
>TRBV7-2|-|-|TRBJ1-1
CASSSMTGLTTEAFF
TGTGCCAGCAGCTCGATGACAGGCCTCACCACTGAAGCTTTCTTT
>TRBV9|TRBD2|-|TRBJ2-1
CASSVSSGAYNEQFF
TGTGCCAGCAGCGTGTCTAGCGGAGCCTACAATGAGCAGTTCTTC
>TRBV24-1|-|-|TRBJ2-5
CATSDRTVIGETQYF
TGTGCCACCAGTGACCGGACAGTTATTGGGGAGACCCAGTACTTC
>TRBV5-1|TRBD1|once|TRBJ2-3
CASSLAGTGGPDTQYF
TGCGCCAGCAGCTTAGCCGGGACAGGGGGCCCAGATACGCAGTATTTT
>TRBV19|-|few|TRBJ2-7
CASSISRVDEQYF
TGTGCCAGTAGTATCTCCAGGGTTGACGAGCAGTACTTC
>TRBV5-1|-|-|TRBJ1-4
CASTSGSSNEKLFF
TGCGCCAGCACCTCCGGGTCCTCTAATGAAAAACTGTTTTTT
>TRBV7-2|TRBD1|once|TRBJ2-1
CASSTRQGLWNEQFF
TGTGCCAGCAGCACCAGACAGGGGTTGTGGAATGAGCAGTTCTTC